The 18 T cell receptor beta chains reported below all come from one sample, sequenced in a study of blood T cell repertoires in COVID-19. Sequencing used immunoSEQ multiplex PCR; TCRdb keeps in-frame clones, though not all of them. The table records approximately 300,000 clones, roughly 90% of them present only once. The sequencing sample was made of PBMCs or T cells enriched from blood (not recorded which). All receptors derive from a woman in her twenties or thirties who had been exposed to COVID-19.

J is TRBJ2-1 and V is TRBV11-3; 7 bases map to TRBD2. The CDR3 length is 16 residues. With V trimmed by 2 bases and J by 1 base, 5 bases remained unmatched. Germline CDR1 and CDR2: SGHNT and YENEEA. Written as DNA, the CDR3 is TGTGCCAGCAGCTTAAATCTAGCGGAGTCCTACAATGAGCAGTTCTTC. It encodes CASSLNLAESYNEQFF.

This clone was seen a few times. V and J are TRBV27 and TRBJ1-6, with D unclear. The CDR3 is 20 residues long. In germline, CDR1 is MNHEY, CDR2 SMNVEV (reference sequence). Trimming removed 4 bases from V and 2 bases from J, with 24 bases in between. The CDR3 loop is CASSSMWGGSASTYNSPLHF. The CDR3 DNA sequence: TGTGCCAGCAGTTCCATGTGGGGAGGCTCGGCGAGCACCTATAATTCACCCCTCCACTTT.

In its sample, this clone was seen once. The CDR3 spells CASSARTDDNQPQHF. The DNA of the CDR3 is TGTGCCAGCAGTGCGAGGACAGACGACAATCAGCCCCAGCATTTT. V gene TRBV25-1 combines with J gene TRBJ1-5, with D perhaps matching TRBD1 (6 bases). Germline loops: CDR1 MGHDK, CDR2 SYGVNS. Deletions cut 4 bases from V and 3 bases from J, with 13 bases between. This CDR3 is built from 15 residues.

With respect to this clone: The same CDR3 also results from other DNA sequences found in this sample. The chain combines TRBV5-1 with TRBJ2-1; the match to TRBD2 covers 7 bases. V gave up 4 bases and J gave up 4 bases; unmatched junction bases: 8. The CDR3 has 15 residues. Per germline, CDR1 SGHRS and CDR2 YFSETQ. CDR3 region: CASSLGGLSYNEQFF. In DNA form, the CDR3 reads TGCGCCAGCAGCCTGGGGGGACTATCTTACAATGAGCAGTTCTTC. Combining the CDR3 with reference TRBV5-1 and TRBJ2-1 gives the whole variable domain KAGVTQTPRYLIKTRGQQVTLSCSPISGHRSVSWYQQTPGQGLQFLFEYFSETQRNKGNFPGRFSGRQFSNSRSEMNVSTLELGDSALYLCASSLGGLSYNEQFFGPGTRLTVL.

CDR3 in amino acids: CASSLVAGGGYNEQFF. In DNA form, the CDR3 reads TGTGCCAGCAGTCTTGTAGCGGGGGGGGGATACAATGAGCAGTTCTTC. The gene calls are TRBV3-1 (or the pseudogene TRBV3-2) and TRBJ2-1; 11 nucleotides line up with TRBD2. The CDR3 runs to 16 residues. Trimming took 6 bases from V and 4 from J; bases not matched to a gene: 8. Germline CDR1 LGHDT, CDR2 YNNKEL (reference sequence).

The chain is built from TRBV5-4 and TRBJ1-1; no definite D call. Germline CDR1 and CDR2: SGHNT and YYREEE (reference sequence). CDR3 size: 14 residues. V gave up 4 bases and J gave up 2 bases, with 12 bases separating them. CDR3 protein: CASSRLYGNTEAFF. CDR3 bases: TGTGCCAGCAGCCGACTCTACGGTAACACTGAAGCTTTCTTT.

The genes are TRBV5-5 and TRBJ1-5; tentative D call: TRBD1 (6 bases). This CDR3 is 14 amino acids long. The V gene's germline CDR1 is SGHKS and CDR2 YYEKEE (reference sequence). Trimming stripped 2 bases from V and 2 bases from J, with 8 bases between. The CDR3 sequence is CASSLAGGNQPQHF. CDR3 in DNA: TGTGCCAGCAGCTTAGCAGGGGGCAATCAGCCCCAGCATTTT.

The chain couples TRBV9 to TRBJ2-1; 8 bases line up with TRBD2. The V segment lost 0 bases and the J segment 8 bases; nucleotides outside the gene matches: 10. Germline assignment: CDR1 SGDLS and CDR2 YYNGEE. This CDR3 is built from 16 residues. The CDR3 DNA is TGTGCCAGCAGCGTAGCTAGGCGGGGGGATCGGTATGAGCAGTTCTTC. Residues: CASSVARRGDRYEQFF.

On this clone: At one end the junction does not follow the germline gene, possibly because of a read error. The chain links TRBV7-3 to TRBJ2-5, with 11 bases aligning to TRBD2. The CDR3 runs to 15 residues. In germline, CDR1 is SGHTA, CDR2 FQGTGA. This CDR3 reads CASSPGTSGQETLYF. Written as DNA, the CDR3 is TGTGCCAGCAGCCCCGGGACTAGCGGCCAAGAGACCCTGTACTTC. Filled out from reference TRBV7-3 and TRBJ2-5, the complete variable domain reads GAGVSQTPSNKVTEKGKYVELRCDPISGHTALYWYRQSLGQGPEFLIYFQGTGAADDSGLPNDRFFAVRPEGSVSTLKIQRTERGDSAVYLCASSPGTSGQETLYFGPGTRLLVL.

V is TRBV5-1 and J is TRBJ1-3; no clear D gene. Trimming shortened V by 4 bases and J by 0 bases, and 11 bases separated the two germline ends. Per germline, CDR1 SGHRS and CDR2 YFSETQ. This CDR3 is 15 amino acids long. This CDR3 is CASSSEGNSGNTIYF. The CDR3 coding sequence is TGCGCCAGCAGCAGCGAGGGCAACTCTGGAAACACCATATATTTT.

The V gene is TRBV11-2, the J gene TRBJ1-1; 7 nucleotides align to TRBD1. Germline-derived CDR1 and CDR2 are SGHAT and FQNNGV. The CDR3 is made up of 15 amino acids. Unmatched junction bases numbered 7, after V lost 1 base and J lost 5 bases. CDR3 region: CASSLVYRGETEAFF. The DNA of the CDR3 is TGTGCCAGCAGCTTAGTTTACAGGGGCGAAACTGAAGCTTTCTTT. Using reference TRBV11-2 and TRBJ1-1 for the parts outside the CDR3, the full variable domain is EAGVAQSPRYKIIEKRQSVAFWCNPISGHATLYWYQQILGQGPKLLIQFQNNGVVDDSQLPKDRFSAERLKGVDSTLKIQPAKLEDSAVYLCASSLVYRGETEAFFGQGTRLTVV.

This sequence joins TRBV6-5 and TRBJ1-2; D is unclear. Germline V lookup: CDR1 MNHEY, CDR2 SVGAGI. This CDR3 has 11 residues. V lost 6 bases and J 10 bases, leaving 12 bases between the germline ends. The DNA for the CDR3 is TGTGCCAGCAGGCCCGGTCGGGACTACACCTTC. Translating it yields CASRPGRDYTF.

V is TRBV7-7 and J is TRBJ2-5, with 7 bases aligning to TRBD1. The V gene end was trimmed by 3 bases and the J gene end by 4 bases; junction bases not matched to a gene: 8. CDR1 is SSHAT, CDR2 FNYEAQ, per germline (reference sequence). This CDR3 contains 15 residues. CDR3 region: CASSFGARTGETQYF. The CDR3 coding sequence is TGTGCCAGCAGCTTCGGCGCGCGGACAGGAGAGACCCAGTACTTC. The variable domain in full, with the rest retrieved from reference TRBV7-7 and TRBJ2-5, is GAGVSQSPRYKVTKRGQDVTLRCDPISSHATLYWYQQALGQGPEFLTYFNYEAQPDKSGLPSDRFSAERPEGSISTLTIQRTEQRDSAMYRCASSFGARTGETQYFGPGTRLLVL.

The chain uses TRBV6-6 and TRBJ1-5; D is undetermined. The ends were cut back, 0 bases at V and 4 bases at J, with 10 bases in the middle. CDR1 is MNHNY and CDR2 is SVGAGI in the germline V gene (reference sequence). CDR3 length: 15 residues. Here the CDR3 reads CASSYSSAGNQPQHF. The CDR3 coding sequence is TGTGCCAGCAGTTACTCGTCCGCGGGGAATCAGCCCCAGCATTTT.

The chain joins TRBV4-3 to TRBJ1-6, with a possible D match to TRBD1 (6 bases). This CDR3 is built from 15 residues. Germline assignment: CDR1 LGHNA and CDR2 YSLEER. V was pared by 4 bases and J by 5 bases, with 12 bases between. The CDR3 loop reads CASSLVGHDNSPLHF. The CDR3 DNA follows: TGCGCCAGCAGCCTGGTGGGACACGATAATTCACCCCTCCACTTT.

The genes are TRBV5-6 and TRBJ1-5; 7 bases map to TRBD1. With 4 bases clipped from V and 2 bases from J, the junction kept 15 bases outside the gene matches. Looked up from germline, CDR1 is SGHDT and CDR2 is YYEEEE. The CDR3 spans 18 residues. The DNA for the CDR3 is TGTGCCAGCAGCCGAATCGACAGGGCCTCGTGGGGCAATCAGCCCCAGCATTTT. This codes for CASSRIDRASWGNQPQHF.

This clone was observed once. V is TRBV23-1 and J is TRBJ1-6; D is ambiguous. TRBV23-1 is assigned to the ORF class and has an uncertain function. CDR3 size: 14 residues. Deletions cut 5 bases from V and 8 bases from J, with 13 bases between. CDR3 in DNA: TGCGCCAGCAGTGAGGCCCCCCCGGATTCACCCCTCCACTTT. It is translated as CASSEAPPDSPLHF.

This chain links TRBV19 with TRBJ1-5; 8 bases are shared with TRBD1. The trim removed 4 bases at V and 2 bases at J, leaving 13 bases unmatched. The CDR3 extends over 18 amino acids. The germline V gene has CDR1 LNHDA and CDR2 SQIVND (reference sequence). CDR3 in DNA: TGTGCCAGTAGTACCACCCGACAGGGGAGAGGTGGCAATCAGCCCCAGCATTTT. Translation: CASSTTRQGRGGNQPQHF.